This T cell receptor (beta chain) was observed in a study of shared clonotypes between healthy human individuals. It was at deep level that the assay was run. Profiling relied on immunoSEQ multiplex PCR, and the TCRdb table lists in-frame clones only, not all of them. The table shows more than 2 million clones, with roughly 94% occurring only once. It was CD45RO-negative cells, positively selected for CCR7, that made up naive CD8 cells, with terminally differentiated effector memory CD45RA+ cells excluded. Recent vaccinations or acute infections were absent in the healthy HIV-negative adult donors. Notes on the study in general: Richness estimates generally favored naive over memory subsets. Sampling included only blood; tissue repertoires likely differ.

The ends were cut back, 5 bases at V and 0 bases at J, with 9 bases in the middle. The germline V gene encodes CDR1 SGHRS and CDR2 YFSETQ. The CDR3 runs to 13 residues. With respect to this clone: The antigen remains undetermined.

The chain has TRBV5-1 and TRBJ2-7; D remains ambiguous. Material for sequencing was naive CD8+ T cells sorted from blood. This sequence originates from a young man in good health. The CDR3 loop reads CASRTVPSYEQYF. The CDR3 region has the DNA TGCGCCAGCAGGACGGTCCCCTCCTACGAGCAGTACTTC.